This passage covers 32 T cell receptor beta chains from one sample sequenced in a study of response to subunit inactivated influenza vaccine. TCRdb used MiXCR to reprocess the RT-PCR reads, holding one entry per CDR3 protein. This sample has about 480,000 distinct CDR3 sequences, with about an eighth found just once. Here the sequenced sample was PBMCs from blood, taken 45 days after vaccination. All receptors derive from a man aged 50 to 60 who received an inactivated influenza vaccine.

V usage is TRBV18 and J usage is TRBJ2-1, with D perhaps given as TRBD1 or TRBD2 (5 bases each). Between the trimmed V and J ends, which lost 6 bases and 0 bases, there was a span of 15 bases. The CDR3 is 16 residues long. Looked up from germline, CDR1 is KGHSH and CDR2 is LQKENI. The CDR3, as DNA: TGTGCCAGCTCCACCCGGGACGCTCGCTCCTACAATGAGCAGTTCTTC. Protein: CASSTRDARSYNEQFF. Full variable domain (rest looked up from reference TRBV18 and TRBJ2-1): NAGVMQNPRHLVRRRGQEARLRCSPMKGHSHVYWYRQLPEEGLKFMVYLQKENIIDESGMPKERFSAEFPKEGPSILRIQQVVRGDSAAYFCASSTRDARSYNEQFFGPGTRLTVL.

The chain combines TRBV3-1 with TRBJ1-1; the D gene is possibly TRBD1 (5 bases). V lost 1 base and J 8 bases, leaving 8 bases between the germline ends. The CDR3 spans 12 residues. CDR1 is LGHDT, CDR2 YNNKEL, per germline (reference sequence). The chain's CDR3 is CASSQGGKEAFF. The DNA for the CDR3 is TGTGCCAGCAGCCAAGGGGGGAAGGAAGCTTTCTTT.

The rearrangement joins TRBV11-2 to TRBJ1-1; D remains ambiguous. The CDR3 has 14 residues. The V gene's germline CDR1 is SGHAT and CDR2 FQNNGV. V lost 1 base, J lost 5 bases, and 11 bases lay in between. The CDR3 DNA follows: TGTGCCAGCAGCTTAGGACGGACGAGGACTGAAGCTTTCTTT. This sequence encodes CASSLGRTRTEAFF. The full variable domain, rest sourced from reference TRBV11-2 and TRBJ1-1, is EAGVAQSPRYKIIEKRQSVAFWCNPISGHATLYWYQQILGQGPKLLIQFQNNGVVDDSQLPKDRFSAERLKGVDSTLKIQPAKLEDSAVYLCASSLGRTRTEAFFGQGTRLTVV.

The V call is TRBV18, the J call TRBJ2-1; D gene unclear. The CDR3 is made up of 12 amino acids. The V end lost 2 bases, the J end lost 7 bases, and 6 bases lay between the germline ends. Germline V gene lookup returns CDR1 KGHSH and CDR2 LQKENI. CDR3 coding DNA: TGTGCCAGCTCACCAGCTCGGAATGAGCAGTTCTTC. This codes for CASSPARNEQFF.

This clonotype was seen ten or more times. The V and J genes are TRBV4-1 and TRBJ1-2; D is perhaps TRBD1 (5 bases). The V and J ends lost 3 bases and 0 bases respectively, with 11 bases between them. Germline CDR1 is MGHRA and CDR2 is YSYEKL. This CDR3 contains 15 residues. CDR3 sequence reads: CASSHPLGANYGYTF. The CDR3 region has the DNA TGCGCCAGCAGCCACCCTTTGGGGGCTAACTATGGCTACACCTTC.

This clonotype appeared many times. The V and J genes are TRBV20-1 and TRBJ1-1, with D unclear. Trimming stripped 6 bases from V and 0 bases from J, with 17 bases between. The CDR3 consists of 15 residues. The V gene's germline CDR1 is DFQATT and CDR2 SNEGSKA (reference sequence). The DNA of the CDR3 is TGCAGTGCAAGACGGCCGGATATCATGAACACTGAAGCTTTCTTT. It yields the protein CSARRPDIMNTEAFF.

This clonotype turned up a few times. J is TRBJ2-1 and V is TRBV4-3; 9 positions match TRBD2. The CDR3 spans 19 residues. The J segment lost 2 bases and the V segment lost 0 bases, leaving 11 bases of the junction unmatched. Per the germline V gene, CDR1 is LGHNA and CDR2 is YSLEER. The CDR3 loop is CASSQDPQREAGAYNEQFF. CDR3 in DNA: TGCGCCAGCAGCCAAGATCCACAGCGGGAGGCCGGAGCCTACAATGAGCAGTTCTTC.

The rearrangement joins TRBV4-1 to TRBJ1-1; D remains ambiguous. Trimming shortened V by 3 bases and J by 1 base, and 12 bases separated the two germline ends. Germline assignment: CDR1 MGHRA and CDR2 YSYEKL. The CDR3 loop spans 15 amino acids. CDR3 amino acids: CASSQVGLTNTEAFF. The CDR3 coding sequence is TGCGCCAGCAGCCAGGTGGGCCTAACGAACACTGAAGCTTTCTTT.

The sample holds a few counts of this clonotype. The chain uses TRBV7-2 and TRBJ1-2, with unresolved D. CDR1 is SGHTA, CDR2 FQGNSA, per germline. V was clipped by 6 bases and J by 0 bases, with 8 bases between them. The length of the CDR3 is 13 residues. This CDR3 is CASRTDTNYGYTF. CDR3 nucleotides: TGTGCCAGCAGAACCGACACTAACTATGGCTACACCTTC. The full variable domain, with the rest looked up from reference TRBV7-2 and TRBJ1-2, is GAGVSQSPSNKVTEKGKDVELRCDPISGHTALYWYRQSLGQGLEFLIYFQGNSAPDKSGLPSDRFSAERTGGSVSTLTIQRTQQEDSAVYLCASRTDTNYGYTFGSGTRLTVV.

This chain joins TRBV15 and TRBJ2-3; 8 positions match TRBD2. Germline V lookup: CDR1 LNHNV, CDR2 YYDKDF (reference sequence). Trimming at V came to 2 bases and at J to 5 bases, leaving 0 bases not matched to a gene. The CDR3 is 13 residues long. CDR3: CATSRTSGDTQYF. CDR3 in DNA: TGTGCCACCAGCAGAACTAGCGGAGATACGCAGTATTTT. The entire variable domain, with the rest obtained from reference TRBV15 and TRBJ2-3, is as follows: DAMVIQNPRYQVTQFGKPVTLSCSQTLNHNVMYWYQQKSSQAPKLLFHYYDKDFNNEADTPDNFQSRRPNTSFCFLDIRSPGLGDTAMYLCATSRTSGDTQYFGPGTRLTVL.

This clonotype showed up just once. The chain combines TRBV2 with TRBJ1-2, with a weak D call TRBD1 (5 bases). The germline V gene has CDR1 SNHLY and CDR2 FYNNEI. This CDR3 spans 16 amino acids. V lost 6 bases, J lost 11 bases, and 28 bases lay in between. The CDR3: CASSSGRGRTYGYYTF. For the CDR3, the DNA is TGTGCCAGCAGCTCGGGGAGGGGCCGTACTTATGGCTATTACACCTTC.

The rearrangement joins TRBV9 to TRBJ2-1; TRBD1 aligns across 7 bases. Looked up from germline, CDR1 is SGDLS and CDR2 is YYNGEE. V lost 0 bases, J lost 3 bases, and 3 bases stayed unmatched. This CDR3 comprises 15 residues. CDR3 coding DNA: TGTGCCAGCAGCGTAGGACAGGGAAACTACAATGAGCAGTTCTTC. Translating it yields CASSVGQGNYNEQFF.

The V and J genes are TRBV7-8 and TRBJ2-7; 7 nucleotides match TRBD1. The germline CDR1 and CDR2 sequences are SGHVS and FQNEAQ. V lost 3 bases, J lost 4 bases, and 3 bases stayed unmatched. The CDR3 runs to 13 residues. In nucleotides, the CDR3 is TGTGCCAGCAGCTTTCAGACAGGGTACGAGCAGTACTTC. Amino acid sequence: CASSFQTGYEQYF. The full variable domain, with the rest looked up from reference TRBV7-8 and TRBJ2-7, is GAGVSQSPRYKVAKRGQDVALRCDPISGHVSLFWYQQALGQGPEFLTYFQNEAQLDKSGLPSDRFFAERPEGSVSTLKIQRTQQEDSAVYLCASSFQTGYEQYFGPGTRLTVT.

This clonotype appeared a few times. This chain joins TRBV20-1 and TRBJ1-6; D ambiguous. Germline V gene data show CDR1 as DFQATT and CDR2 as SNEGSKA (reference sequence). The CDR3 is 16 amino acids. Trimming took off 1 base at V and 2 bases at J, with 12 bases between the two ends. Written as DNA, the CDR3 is TGCAGTGCTAGAGGGTCCCCAAATCCCTATAATTCACCCCTCCACTTT. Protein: CSARGSPNPYNSPLHF.

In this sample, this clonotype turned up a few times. CDR3 in DNA: TGTGCCAGCAGCCAAGTCTTATATCAGTCCTACGAGCAGTACTTC. Translated: CASSQVLYQSYEQYF. The V gene is TRBV3-1, the J gene TRBJ2-7; D unclear. Germline values: CDR1 LGHDT, CDR2 YNNKEL (reference sequence). This CDR3 region has 15 residues. The ends were cut back, 1 base at V and 1 base at J, with 11 bases in the middle.

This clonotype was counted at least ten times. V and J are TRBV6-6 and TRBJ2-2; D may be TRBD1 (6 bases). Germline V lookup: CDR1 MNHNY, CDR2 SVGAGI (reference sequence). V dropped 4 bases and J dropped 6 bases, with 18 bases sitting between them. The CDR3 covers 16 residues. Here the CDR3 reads CASSLGSGRGAGELFF. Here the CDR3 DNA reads TGTGCCAGCAGTTTGGGCTCGGGCAGGGGAGCCGGGGAGCTGTTTTTT.

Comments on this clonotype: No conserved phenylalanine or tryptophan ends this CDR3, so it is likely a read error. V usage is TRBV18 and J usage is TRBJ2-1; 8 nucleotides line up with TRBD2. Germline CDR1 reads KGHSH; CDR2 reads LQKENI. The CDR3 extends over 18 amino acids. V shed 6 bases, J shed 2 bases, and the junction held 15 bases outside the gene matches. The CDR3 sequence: CASSALSDGGGPYNEQFL. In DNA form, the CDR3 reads TGTGCCAGCTCGGCTCTGAGCGACGGCGGGGGGCCCTACAATGAGCAGTTCCTC.

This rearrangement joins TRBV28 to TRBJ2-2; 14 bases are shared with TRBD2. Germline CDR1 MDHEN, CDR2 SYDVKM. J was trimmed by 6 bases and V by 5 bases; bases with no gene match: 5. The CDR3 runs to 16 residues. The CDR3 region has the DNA TGTGCCAGCAGTCCTCAGACTAGCGGGAGGGCCGGGGAGCTGTTTTTT. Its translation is CASSPQTSGRAGELFF.

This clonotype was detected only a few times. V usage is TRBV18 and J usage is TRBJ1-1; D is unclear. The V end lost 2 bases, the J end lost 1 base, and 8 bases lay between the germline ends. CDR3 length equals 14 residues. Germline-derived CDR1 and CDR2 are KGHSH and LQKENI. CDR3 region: CASSPFRENTEAFF. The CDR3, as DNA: TGTGCCAGCTCACCATTTCGTGAGAACACTGAAGCTTTCTTT.

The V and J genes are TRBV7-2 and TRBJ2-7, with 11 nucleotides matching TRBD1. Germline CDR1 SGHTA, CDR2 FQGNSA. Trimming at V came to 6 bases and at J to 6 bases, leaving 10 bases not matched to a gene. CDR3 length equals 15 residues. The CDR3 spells CASSYTGTGGREQYF. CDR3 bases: TGTGCCAGCAGTTATACCGGGACAGGGGGACGCGAGCAGTACTTC.

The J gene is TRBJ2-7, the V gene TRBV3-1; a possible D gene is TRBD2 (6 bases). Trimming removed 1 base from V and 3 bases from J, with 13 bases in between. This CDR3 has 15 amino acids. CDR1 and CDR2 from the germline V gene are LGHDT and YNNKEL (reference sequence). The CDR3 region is CASSQGSGLIYEQYF. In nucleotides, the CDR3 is TGTGCCAGCAGCCAAGGATCGGGACTCATCTACGAGCAGTACTTC.

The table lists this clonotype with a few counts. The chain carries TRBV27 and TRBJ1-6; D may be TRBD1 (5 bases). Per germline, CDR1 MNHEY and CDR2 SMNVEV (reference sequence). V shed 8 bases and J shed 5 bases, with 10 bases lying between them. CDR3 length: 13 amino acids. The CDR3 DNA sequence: TGTGCCAGCGCGGGGGGGAATAATTCACCCCTCCACTTT. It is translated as CASAGGNNSPLHF.

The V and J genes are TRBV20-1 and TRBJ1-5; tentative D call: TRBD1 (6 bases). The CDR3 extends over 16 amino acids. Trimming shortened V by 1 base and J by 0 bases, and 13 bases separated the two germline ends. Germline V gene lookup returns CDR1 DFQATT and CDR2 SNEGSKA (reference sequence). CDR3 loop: CSARGQAIYSNQPQHF. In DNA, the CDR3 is TGCAGTGCTAGAGGACAGGCCATCTATAGCAATCAGCCCCAGCATTTT.

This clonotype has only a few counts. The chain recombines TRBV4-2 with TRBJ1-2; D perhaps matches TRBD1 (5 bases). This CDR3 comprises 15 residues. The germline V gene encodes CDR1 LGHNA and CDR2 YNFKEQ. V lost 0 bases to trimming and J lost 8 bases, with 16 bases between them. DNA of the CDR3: TGTGCCAGCAGCCAAGATTTCGGGGCGCGAAAAGGCTACACCTTC. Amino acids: CASSQDFGARKGYTF.

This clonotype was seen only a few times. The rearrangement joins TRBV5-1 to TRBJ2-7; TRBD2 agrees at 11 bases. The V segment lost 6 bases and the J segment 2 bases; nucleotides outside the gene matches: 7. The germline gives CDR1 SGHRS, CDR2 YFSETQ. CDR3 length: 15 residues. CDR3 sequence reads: CASTPGLAATYEQYF. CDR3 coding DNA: TGCGCCAGCACCCCGGGACTAGCGGCGACCTACGAGCAGTACTTC. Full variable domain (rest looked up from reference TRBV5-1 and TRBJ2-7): KAGVTQTPRYLIKTRGQQVTLSCSPISGHRSVSWYQQTPGQGLQFLFEYFSETQRNKGNFPGRFSGRQFSNSRSEMNVSTLELGDSALYLCASTPGLAATYEQYFGPGTRLTVT.

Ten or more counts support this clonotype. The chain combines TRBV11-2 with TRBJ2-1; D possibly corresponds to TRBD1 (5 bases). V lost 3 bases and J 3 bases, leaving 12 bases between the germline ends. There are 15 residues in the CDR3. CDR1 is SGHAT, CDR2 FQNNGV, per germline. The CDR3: CASSFGQGGYNEQFF. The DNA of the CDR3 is TGTGCCAGCAGCTTCGGGCAGGGTGGCTACAATGAGCAGTTCTTC.

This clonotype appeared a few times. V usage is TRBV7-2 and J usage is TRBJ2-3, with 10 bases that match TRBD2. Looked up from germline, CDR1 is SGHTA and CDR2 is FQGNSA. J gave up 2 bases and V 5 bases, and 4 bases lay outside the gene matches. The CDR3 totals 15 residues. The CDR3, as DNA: TGTGCCAGCAGCCTTACTAGCGGGAACACAGATACGCAGTATTTT. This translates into CASSLTSGNTDTQYF.

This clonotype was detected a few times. CDR3 DNA sequence: TGTGCCAGCAGCATGTCGGGGAGCACCGGGGAGCTGTTTTTT. Its protein is CASSMSGSTGELFF. The chain recombines TRBV7-9 with TRBJ2-2, with a tentative D call TRBD2 (5 bases). Trimming stripped 5 bases from V and 4 bases from J, with 11 bases between. The CDR3 loop spans 14 amino acids. The V gene's germline CDR1 is SEHNR and CDR2 FQNEAQ (reference sequence).

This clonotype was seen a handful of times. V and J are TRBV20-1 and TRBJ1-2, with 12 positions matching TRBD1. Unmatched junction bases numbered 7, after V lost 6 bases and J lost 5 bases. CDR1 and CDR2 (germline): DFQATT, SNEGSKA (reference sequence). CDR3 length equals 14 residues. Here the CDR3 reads CSATGTGGFYGYTF. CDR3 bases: TGCAGTGCAACCGGGACAGGGGGCTTTTATGGCTACACCTTC.

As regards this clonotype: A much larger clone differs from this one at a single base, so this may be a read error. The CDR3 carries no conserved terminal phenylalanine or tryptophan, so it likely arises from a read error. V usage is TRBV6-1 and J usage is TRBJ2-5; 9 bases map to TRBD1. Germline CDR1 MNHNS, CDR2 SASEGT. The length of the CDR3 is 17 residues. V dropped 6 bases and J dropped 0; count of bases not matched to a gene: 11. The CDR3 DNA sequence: TGTGCCAGCAGCCCGGGACAGGGATGGGCCTACCAAGAGACCCAGTACTTA. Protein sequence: CASSPGQGWAYQETQYL.

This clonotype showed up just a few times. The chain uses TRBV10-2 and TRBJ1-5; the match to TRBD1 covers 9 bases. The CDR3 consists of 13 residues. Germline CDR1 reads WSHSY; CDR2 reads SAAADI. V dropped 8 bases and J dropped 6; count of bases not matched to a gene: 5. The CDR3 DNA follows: TGCGCCAGCGTACAGGGGGCGGGTCAGCCCCAGCATTTT. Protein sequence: CASVQGAGQPQHF.

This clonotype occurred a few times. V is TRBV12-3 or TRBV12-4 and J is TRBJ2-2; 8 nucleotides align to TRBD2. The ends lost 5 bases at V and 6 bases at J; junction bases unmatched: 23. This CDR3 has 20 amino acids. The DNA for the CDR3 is TGTGCCAGCAGTGAGCGGGAGCGGATCCTCCTTAATAGGGGGGCCGGGGAGCTGTTTTTT. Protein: CASSERERILLNRGAGELFF.